The sequence of this TCR delta chain was determined in a study of gamma-delta T cells after stem cell transplantation. TCRdb called clones anew from the RT-PCR reads with CATT. The repertoire has 1,300 or so delta-chain clones, around 5% of them found once; the top ten carry 30% to 40%. As to this clone: This probably arose from a read error, given a far larger clone one base away. This sample includes further DNA sequences coding for the same CDR3.

The CDR3 is 17 residues long. V dropped 7 bases and J dropped 2; count of bases not matched to a gene: 12. Germline values: CDR1 GEAIGNYY, CDR2 EKD. This chain joins TRDV2 and TRDJ1, with 13 bases lining up with TRDD3. This receptor was identified in a human donor. It is not recorded whose cells these are; they may come from a transplant donor. Sequenced material: gamma-delta T cells. This CDR3 reads CACDPVLGDTGTDKLIF. The DNA of the CDR3 is TGTGCCTGCGACCCGGTACTGGGGGATACGGGAACCGATAAACTCATCTTT.